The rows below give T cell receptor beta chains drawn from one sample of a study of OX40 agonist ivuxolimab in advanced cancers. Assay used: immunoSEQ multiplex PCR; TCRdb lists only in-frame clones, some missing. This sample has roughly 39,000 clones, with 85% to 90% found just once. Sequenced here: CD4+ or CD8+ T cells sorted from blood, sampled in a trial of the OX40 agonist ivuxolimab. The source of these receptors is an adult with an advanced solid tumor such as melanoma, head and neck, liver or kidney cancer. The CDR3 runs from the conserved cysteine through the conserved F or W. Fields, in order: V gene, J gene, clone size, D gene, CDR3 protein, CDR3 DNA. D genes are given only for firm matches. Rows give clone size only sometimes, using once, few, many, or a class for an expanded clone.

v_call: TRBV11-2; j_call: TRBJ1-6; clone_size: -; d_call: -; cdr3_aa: CASSQSILTPPLHF; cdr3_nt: TGTGCCAGCAGCCAAAGCATCCTGACACCACCCCTCCACTTT
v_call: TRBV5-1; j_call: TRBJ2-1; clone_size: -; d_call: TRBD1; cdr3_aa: CATQAGQGPYEQFF; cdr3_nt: TGCGCCACCCAAGCGGGACAGGGGCCCTATGAGCAGTTCTTC
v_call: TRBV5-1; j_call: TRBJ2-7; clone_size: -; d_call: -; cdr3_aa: CASSWEGGRKSYEQYF; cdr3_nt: TGCGCCAGCAGCTGGGAGGGGGGACGCAAGTCCTACGAGCAGTACTTC
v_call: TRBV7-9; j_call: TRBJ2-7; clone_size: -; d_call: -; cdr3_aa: CASSLTDSYEQYF; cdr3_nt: TGTGCCAGCAGCTTAACAGACTCCTACGAGCAGTACTTC
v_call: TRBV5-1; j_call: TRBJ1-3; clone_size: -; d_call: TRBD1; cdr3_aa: CASSFNRGSGNTIYF; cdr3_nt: TGCGCCAGCAGCTTCAACAGGGGGTCCGGAAACACCATATATTTT
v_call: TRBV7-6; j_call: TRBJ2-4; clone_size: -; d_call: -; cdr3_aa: CASSSLSGDWENIQYF; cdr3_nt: TGTGCCAGCAGCTCTCTATCGGGGGATTGGGAAAACATTCAGTACTTC
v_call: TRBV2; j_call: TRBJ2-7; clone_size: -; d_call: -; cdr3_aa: CASRERDRTYEQYF; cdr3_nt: TGTGCCAGCAGGGAGCGGGACAGGACCTACGAGCAGTACTTC
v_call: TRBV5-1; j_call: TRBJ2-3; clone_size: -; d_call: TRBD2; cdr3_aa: CASSLTSGSTDTQYF; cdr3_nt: TGCGCCAGCAGCTTGACTAGCGGGAGCACAGATACGCAGTATTTT
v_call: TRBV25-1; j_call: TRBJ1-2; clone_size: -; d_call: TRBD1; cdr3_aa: CASSEYPRRDSYGYTF; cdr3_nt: TGTGCCAGCAGTGAATATCCACGTCGGGACAGCTATGGCTACACCTTC
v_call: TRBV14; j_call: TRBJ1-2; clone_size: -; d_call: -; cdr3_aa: CASSQDRSYGYTF; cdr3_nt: TGTGCCAGCAGCCAAGATCGTAGTTATGGCTACACCTTC
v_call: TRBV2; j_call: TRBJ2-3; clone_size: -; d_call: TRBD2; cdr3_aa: CASKREGDTQYF; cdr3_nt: TGTGCCAGCAAAAGGGAGGGGGATACGCAGTATTTT
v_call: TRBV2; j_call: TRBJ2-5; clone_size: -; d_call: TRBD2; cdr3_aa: CASSSGAYQETQYF; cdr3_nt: TGTGCCAGCAGTAGCGGGGCGTACCAAGAGACCCAGTACTTC
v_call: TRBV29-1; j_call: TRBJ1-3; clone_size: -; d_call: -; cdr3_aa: CSVRTNSGNTIYF; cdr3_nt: TGCAGCGTCCGGACCAACTCTGGAAACACCATATATTTT
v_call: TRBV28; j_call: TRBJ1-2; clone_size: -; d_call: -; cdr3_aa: CASSESTFSGYTF; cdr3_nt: TGTGCCAGCAGCGAAAGTACTTTCAGTGGCTACACCTTC
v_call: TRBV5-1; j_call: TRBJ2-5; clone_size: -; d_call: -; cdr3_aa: CASSLGHFGETQYF; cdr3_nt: TGCGCCAGCAGCTTGGGCCACTTCGGAGAGACCCAGTACTTC
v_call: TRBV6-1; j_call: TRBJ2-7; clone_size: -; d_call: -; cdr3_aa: CASSPWMYEQYF; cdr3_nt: TGTGCCAGCAGCCCCTGGATGTACGAGCAGTACTTC
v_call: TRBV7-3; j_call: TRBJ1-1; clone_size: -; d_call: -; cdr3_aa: CASSLDSNTEAFF; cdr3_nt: TGTGCCAGCAGCTTAGACAGTAACACTGAAGCTTTCTTT
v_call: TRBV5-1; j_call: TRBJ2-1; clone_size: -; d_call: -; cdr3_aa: CASVKELGSYNEQFF; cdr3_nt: TGCGCCAGCGTTAAAGAGTTAGGGTCCTACAATGAGCAGTTCTTC
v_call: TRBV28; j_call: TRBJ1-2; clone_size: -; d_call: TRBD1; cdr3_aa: CASRGQGAYGYTF; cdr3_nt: TGTGCCAGCAGAGGACAGGGGGCTTATGGCTACACCTTC
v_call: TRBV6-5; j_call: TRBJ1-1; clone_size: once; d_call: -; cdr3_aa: CAVGGDVNTEAFF; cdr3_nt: TGTGCCGTAGGGGGGGACGTGAACACTGAAGCTTTCTTT
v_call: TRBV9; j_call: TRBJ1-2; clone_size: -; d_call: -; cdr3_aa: CASSVASEETHDGYTF; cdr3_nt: TGTGCCAGCAGCGTAGCTTCGGAGGAGACCCACGATGGCTACACCTTC
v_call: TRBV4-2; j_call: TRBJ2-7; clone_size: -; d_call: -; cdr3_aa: CASSQAPLDPSSYEQYF; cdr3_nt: TGTGCCAGCAGCCAAGCCCCCCTCGACCCGAGCTCCTACGAGCAGTACTTC
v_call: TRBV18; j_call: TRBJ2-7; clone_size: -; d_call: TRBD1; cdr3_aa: CASSPGQGSYEQYF; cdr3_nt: TGTGCCAGCTCACCGGGACAGGGCTCCTACGAGCAGTACTTC